One T cell receptor (beta chain) is described in this entry. The antigen is undetermined. The data stem from a study of identical twins. Findings and limits, study-wide: Where out-of-frame alpha sequences were twin-shared, they showed excess low generation probability.

TCRdb called the 5' RACE reads again in MiXCR, with one record for every CDR3 protein. Among some 330,000 distinct CDR3 sequences, approximately 9.1% were seen once, and the ten largest hold 8.5% to 10%. The sample comprised naive T cells sorted from blood. This TCR was recovered from a woman aged 50 to 65 in good health.

The DNA of the CDR3 is TGCAGTGCCGTCGGCGGGGCTAGCACAGATACGCAGTATTTT. Translation: CSAVGGASTDTQYF. This chain joins TRBV20-1 and TRBJ2-3; perhaps TRBD2 as D (6 bases). Germline assignment: CDR1 DFQATT and CDR2 SNEGSKA (reference sequence). The CDR3 length is 14 residues. Trimming stripped 6 bases from V and 0 bases from J, with 13 bases between.